This T cell receptor beta chain was recorded in a study of blood T cell repertoires in COVID-19. Here immunoSEQ multiplex PCR was the method, and the copy in TCRdb shows in-frame clones only, minus some. The data show 150,000 or so clones, with roughly four fifths seen just once and approximately 9.9% held by the top ten. The sample comprised peripheral blood. The origin of this receptor is a man between 60 and 70 years old with active or convalescent COVID-19.

CDR3 bases: TGTGCCAGCACCGGGGACAAACCCAATGAGCAGTTCTTC. Protein product: CASTGDKPNEQFF. V usage is TRBV5-6 and J usage is TRBJ2-1; a weak D match, TRBD1 (6 bases). Between the trimmed V and J ends, which lost 6 bases and 6 bases, there was a span of 13 bases. Germline loops: CDR1 SGHDT, CDR2 YYEEEE. The CDR3 is made up of 13 amino acids. Supplemented by reference TRBV5-6 and TRBJ2-1, the full variable domain reads DAGVTQSPTHLIKTRGQQVTLRCSPKSGHDTVSWYQQALGQGPQFIFQYYEEEERQRGNFPDRFSGHQFPNYSSELNVNALLLGDSALYLCASTGDKPNEQFFGPGTRLTVL.